This TCR beta chain was identified during a study of cytomegalovirus exposure and HLA in healthy donors. The primer mix had 60 Vbeta and 13 Jbeta primers. This table comes from immunoSEQ multiplex PCR, and its TCRdb copy is limited to in-frame clones, with some not included. The sample carries around 200,000 clones, around 83% recorded once. The sample comprised PBMCs. The clonotype originates from a man aged 50 to 59 in good health and CMV-seronegative.

In DNA form, the CDR3 reads TGTGCCAGCAGTGTCGGTGGACTTCAAGAGACCCAGTACTTC. It is translated as CASSVGGLQETQYF. The chain has TRBV2 and TRBJ2-5; TRBD2 might be the D (5 bases). The CDR3 length is 14 residues. Germline CDR1 is SNHLY and CDR2 is FYNNEI. The V end lost 4 bases, the J end lost 2 bases, and 11 bases lay between the germline ends.